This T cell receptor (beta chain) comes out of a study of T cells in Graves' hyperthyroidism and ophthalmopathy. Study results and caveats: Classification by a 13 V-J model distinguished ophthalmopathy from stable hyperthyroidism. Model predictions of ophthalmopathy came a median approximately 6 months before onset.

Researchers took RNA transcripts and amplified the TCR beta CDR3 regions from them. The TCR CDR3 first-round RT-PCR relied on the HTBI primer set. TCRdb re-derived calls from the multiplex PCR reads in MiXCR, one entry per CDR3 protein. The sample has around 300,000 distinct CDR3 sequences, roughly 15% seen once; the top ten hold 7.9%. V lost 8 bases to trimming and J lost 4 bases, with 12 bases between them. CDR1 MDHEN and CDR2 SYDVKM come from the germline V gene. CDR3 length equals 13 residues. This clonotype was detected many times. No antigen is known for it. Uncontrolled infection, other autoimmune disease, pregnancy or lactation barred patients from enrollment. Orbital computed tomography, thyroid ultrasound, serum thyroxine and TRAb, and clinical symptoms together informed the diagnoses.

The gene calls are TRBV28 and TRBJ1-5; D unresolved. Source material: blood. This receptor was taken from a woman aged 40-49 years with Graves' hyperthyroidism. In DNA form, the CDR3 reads TGTGCCAGCCGCCTGACGGGAAATCAGCCCCAGCATTTT. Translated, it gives CASRLTGNQPQHF.